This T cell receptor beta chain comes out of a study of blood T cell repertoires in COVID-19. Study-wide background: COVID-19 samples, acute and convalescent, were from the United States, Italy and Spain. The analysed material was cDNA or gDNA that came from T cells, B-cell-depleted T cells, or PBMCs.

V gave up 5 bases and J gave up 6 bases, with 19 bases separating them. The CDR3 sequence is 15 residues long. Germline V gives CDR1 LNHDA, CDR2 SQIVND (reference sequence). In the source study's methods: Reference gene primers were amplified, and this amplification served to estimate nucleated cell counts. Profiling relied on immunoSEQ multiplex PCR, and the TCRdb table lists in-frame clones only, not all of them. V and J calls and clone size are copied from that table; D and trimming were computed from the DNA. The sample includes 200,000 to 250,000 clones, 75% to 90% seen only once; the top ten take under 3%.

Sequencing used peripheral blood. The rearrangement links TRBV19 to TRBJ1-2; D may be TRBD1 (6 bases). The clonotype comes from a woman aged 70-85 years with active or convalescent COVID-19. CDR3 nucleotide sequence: TGTGCCAGTAGTTCTTCCGACAGGAGCAGACATGGCTACACCTTC. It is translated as CASSSSDRSRHGYTF. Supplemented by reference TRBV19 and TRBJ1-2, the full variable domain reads DGGITQSPKYLFRKEGQNVTLSCEQNLNHDAMYWYRQDPGQGLRLIYYSQIVNDFQKGDIAEGYSVSREKKESFPLTVTSAQKNPTAFYLCASSSSDRSRHGYTFGSGTRLTVV.